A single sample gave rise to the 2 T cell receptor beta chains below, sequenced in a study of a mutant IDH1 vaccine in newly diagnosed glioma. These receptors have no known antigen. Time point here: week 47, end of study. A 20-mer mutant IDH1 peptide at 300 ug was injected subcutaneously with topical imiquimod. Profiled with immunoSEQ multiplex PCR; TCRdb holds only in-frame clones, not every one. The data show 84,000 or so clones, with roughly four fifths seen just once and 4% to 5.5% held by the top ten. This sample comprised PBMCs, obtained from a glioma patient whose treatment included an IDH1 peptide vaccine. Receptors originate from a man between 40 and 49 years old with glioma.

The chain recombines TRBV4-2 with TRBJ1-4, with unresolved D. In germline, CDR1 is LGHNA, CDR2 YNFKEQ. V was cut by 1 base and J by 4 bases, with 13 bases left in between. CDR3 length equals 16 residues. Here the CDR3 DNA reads TGTGCCAGCAGCCAAGGCAGTGCAGAGGGTAATGAAAAACTGTTTTTT. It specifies CASSQGSAEGNEKLFF.

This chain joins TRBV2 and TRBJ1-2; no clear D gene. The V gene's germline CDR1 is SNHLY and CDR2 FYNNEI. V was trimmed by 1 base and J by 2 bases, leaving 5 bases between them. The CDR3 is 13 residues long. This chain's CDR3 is CASSEGVNYGYTF. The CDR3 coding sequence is TGTGCCAGCAGTGAAGGTGTAAACTATGGCTACACCTTC.